This T cell receptor beta chain was documented in a study of technical replicates of blood from four donors. The assay was immunoSEQ multiplex PCR, and TCRdb's table has in-frame clones only and misses some. The sample consists of roughly 60,000 clones, 91% of them appearing once. This CDR3 has 16 amino acids. Germline V gives CDR1 SGHNT, CDR2 YYREEE (reference sequence). The V end lost 3 bases, the J end lost 6 bases, and 22 bases lay between the germline ends. The rearrangement links TRBV5-4 to TRBJ2-7, with D possibly TRBD1 on 5 matching bases. The specimen sequenced was PBMCs. This receptor was obtained from a human donor in good health. Some clones in this sample may be carry-over from other donors' samples. The CDR3 here is CASSYSPDGRVSEQYF. DNA of the CDR3: TGTGCCAGCAGCTACTCCCCCGATGGCAGGGTGTCCGAGCAGTACTTC.